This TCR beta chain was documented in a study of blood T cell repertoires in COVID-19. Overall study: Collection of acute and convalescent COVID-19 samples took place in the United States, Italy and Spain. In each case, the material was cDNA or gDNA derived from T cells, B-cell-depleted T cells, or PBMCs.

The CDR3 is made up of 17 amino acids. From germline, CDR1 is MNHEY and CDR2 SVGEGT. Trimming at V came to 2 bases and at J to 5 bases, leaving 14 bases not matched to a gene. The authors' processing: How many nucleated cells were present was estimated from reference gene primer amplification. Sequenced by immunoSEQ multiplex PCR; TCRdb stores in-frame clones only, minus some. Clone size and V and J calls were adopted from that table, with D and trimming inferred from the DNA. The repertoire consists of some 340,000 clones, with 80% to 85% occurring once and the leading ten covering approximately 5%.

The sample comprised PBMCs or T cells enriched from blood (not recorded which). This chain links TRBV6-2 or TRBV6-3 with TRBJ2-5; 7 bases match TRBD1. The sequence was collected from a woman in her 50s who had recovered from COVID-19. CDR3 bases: TGTGCCAGCAGTTACCCCCCCTCGGGGCAGGGACAGGAGACCCAGTACTTC. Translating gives CASSYPPSGQGQETQYF.